This TCR beta chain derives from a study of Tregs in tolerant kidney transplant recipients. The CDR3 spans 14 residues. The ends were cut back, 3 bases at V and 5 bases at J, with 11 bases in the middle. The germline V gene has CDR1 MNHEY and CDR2 SMNVEV (reference sequence). Sequenced by immunoSEQ multiplex PCR; TCRdb stores in-frame clones only, minus some. The sample includes some 88,000 clones, 85% to 95% of them seen just once. This receptor was obtained from a human donor in good health. Sample: CD8+ T cells from blood. The rearrangement links TRBV27 to TRBJ1-5, with D maybe TRBD1 (5 bases). The CDR3 protein is CASSFVREYQPQHF. The CDR3 nucleotides are TGTGCCAGCAGTTTCGTCAGGGAATATCAGCCCCAGCATTTT.